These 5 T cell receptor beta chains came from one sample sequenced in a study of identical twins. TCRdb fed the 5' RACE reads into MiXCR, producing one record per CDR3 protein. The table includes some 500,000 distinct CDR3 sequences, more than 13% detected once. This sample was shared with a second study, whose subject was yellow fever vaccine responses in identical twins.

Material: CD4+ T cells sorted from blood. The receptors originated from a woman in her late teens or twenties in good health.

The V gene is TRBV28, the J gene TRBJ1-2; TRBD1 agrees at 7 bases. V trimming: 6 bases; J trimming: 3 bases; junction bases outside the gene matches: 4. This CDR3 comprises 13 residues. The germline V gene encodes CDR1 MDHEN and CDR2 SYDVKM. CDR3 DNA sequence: TGTGCCAGCAGGGTGGGACAGTACTATGGCTACACCTTC. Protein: CASRVGQYYGYTF.

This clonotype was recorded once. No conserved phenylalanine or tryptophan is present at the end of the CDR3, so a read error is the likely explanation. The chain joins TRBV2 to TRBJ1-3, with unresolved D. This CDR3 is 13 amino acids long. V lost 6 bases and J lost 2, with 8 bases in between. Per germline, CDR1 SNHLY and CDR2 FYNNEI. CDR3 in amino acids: CASRPAAGNTIYL. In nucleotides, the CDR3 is TGTGCCAGCAGACCGGCCGCTGGAAACACCATATATCTT.

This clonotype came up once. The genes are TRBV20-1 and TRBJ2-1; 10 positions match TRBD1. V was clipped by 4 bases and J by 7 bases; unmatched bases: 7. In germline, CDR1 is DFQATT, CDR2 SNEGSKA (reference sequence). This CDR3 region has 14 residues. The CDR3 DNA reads TGCAGTGCTACCCGACAGGGGGCGGTGAATGAGCAGTTCTTC. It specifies CSATRQGAVNEQFF.

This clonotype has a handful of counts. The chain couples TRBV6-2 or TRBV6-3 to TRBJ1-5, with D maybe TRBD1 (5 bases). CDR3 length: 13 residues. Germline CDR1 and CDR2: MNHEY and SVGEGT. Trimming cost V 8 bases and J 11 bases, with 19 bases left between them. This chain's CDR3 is CASGYAIQASQHF. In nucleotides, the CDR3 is TGTGCCAGCGGCTACGCCATACAGGCCTCCCAGCATTTT.

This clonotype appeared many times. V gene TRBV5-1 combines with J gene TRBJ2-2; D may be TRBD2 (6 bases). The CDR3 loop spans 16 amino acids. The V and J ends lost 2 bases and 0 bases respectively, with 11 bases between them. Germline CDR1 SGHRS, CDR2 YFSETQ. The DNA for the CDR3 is TGCGCCAGCAGCTTTTCGGGGGAGGCGAACACCGGGGAGCTGTTTTTT. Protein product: CASSFSGEANTGELFF.